The sample holds a few counts of the clone carrying this TCR beta chain. This CDR3 is 13 amino acids long. The germline CDR1 and CDR2 sequences are KGHDR and SFDVKD. Trimming took 5 bases from V and 6 from J, leaving 9 bases between them. The sample originates from a study of T cells after yellow fever vaccination. TCRdb processed the 5' RACE reads anew with MiXCR; each CDR3 protein has one entry. The sample lists hundreds of thousands of distinct CDR3 sequences, 9% to 15% occurring once. The sequencing here drew on PBMCs, taken on the day of the yellow fever booster vaccination. The TCR comes from a man aged 30 to 39 who received the YFV17D yellow fever vaccine. The chain uses TRBV24-1 and TRBJ2-2, with D possibly being TRBD1 (6 bases). The CDR3 region is CATSGGPPGELFF. In DNA form, the CDR3 reads TGTGCCACCAGTGGGGGGCCGCCCGGGGAGCTGTTTTTT.